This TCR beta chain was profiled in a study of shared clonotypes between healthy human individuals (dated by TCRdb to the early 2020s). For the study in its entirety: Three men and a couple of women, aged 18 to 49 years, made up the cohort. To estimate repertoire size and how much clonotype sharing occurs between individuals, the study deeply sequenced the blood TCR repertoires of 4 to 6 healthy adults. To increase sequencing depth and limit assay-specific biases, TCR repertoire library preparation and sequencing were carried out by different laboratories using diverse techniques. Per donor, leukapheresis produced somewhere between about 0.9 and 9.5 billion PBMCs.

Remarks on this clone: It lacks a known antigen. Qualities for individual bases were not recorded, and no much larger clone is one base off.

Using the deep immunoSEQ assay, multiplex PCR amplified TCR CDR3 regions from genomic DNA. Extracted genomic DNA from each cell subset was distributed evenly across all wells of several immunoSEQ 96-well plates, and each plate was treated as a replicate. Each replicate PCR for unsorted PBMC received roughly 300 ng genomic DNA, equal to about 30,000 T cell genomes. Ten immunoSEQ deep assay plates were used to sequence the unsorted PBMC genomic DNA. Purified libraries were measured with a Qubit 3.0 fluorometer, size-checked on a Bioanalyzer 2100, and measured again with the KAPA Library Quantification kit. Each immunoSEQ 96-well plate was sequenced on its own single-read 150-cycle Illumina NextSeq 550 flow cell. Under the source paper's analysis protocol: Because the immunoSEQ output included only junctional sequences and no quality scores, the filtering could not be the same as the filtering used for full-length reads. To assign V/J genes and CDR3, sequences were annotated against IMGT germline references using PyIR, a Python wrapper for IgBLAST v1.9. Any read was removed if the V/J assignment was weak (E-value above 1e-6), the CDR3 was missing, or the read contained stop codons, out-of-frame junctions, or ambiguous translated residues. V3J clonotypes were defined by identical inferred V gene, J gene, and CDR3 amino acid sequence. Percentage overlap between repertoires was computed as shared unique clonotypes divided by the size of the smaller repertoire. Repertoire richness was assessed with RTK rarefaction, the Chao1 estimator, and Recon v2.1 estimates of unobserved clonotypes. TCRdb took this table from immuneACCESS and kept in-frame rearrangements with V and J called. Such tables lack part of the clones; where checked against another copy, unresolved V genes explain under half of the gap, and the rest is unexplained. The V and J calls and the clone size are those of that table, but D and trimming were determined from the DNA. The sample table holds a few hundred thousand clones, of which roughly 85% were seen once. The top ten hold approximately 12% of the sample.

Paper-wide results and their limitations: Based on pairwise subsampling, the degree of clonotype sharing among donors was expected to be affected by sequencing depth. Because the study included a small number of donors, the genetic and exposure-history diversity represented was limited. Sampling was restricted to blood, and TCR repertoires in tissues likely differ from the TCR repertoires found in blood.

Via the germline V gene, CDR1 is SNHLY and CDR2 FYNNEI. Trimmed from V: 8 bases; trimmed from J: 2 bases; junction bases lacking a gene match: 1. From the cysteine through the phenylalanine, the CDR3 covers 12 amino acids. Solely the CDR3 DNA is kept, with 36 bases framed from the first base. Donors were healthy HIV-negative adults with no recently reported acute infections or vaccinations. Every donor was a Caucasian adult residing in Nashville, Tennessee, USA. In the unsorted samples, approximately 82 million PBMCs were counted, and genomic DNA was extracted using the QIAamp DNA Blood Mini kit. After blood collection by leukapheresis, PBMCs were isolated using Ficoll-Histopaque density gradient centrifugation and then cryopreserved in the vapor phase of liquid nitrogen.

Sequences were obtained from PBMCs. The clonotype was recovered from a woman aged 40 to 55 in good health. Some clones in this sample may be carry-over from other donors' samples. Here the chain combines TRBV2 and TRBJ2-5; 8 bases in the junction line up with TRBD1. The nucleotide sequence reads TGTGCCAGCGGACAGGGACAAGAGACCCAGTACTTC. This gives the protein CASGQGQETQYF.